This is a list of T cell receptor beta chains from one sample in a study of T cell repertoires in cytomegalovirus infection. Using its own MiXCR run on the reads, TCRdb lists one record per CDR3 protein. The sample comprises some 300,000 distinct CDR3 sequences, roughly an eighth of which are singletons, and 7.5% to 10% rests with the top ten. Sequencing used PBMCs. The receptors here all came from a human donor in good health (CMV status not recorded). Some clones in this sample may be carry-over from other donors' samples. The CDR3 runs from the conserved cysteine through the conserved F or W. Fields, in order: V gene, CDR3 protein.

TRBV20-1 CSAERDRFSGELFF
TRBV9 CASSVADGTDTQYF
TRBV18 CASSALQSSYNEQFF
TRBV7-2 CASSSTSGYNEQFF
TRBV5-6 CASSLFLDQETQYF
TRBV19 CASRERDHRTGELFF
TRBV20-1 CSASASSSYNSPLHF
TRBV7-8 CASSLQAPSRISSYEQYF
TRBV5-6 CASSLGLAGDLAGELFF
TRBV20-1 CSASRGQGNEKLFF